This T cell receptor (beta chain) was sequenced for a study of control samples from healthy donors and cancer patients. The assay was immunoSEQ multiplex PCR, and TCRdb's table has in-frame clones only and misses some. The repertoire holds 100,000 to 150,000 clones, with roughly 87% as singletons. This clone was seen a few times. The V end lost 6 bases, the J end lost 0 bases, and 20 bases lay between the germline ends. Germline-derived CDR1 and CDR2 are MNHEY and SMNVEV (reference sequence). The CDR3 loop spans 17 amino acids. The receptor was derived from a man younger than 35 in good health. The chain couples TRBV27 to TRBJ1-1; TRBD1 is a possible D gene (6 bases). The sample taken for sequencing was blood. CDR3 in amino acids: CASSARRGGLMNTEAFF. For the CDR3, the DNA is TGTGCCAGCAGCGCCCGGAGAGGGGGGCTCATGAACACTGAAGCTTTCTTT.